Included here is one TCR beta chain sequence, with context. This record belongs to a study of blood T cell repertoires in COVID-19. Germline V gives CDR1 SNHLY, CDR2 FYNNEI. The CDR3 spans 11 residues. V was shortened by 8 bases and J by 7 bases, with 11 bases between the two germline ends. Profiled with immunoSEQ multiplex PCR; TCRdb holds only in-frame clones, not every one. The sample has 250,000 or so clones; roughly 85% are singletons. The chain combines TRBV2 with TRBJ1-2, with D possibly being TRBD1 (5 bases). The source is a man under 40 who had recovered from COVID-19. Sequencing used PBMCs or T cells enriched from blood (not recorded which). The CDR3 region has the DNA TGTGCCAGCCTCCCGGGGGTTGGCTACACCTTC. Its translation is CASLPGVGYTF.